This entry features one TCR beta chain sequence. Next came a second PCR, run for about 7 to 12 cycles, which used a sample-barcoded 5' primer along with a J-beta primer mix. A single record per CDR3 protein comes from TCRdb applying MiXCR to the 5' RACE reads. In the table there are approximately 1,000,000 distinct CDR3 sequences, less than 45% of which are singletons. The CDR3 covers 15 residues. The germline V and J ends were trimmed by 3 bases and 8 bases, with 19 bases remaining between them. The germline CDR1 and CDR2 sequences are GTSNPN and SVGIG (reference sequence). This record belongs to a study of blood T cells in healthy people across ages.

The clonotype comes from a man aged 18-30 years in good health. The V gene is TRBV30, the J gene TRBJ1-4, with a possible D match to TRBD1 (5 bases). Input material: blood. CDR3 amino acids: CAWREGEGSIEKLFF. DNA of the CDR3: TGTGCCTGGAGGGAAGGGGAAGGGAGTATCGAAAAACTGTTTTTT.